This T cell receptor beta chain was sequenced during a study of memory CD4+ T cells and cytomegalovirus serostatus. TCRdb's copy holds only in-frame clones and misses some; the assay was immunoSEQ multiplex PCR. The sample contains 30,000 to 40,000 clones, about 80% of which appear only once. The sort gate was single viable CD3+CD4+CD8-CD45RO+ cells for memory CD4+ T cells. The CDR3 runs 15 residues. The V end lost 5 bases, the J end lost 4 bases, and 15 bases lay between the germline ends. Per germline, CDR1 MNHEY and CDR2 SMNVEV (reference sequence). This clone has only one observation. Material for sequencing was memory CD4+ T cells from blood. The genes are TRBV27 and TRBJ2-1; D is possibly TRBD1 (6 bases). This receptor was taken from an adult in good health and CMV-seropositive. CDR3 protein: CASSTGQGWYNEQFF. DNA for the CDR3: TGTGCCAGCAGTACCGGGCAGGGGTGGTACAATGAGCAGTTCTTC.